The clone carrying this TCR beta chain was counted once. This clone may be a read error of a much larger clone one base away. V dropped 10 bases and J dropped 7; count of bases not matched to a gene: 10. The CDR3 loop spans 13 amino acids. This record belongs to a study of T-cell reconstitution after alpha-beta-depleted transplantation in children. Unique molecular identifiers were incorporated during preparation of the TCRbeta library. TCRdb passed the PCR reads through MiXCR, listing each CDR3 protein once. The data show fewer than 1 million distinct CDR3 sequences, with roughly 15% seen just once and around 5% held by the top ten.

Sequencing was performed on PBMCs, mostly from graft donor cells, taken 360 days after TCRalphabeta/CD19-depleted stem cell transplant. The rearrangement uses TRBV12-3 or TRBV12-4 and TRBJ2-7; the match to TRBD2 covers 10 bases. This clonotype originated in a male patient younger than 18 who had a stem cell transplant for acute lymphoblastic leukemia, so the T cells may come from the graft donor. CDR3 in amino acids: CATRTSGSREQYF. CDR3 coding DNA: TGTGCCACCAGGACTAGCGGTTCTCGAGAGCAGTACTTC.